The 20 T cell receptor beta chains reported below all come from one sample, sequenced in a study of monozygotic twins with inflammatory bowel disease. TCRdb derives one entry per CDR3 protein from the 5' RACE reads, leaving out DNA. Reported are about 210,000 distinct CDR3 sequences; the ten largest clones contain approximately 7.7%. The sample comprised blood. The receptor source for this set is a human donor with ulcerative colitis or Crohn's disease, or a healthy co-twin of an affected twin (not recorded which).

The chain uses TRBV2 and TRBJ1-6; the D gene TCRdb calls, TRBD1, cannot be checked with no DNA. Germline CDR1 and CDR2: SNHLY and FYNNEI. The CDR3 runs to 15 residues. The CDR3 here is CASRLTDRDNSPLHF.

The chain couples TRBV24-1 to TRBJ2-7; checking the TCRdb D call of TRBD1 is not possible without DNA. Germline CDR1 is KGHDR and CDR2 is SFDVKD. This CDR3 has 13 amino acids. The CDR3 sequence is CATSWKGKFGQYF.

This chain joins TRBV5-4 and TRBJ2-2; there is no DNA to check the TCRdb D call of TRBD1. The CDR3 is 14 amino acids. In germline, CDR1 is SGHNT, CDR2 YYREEE (reference sequence). This CDR3 reads CASRRDRNSGELFF.

This chain connects TRBV5-1 to TRBJ2-5. Looked up from germline, CDR1 is SGHRS and CDR2 is YFSETQ. The CDR3 spans 14 residues. This CDR3 is CASSLASEVETQYF.

V is TRBV24-1 and J is TRBJ2-5. The germline V gene has CDR1 KGHDR and CDR2 SFDVKD. The CDR3 runs 13 residues. The CDR3 loop is CATSDFATTIQYF.

The V gene is TRBV29-1, the J gene TRBJ2-3; checking the TCRdb D call of TRBD1 is not possible without DNA. Germline V gene sequence: CDR1 SQVTM, CDR2 ANQGSEA. This CDR3 has 14 residues. The CDR3 loop reads CSVEDLGVPDTQYF.

V usage is TRBV6-5 and J usage is TRBJ2-2; no DNA is available, so the TRBD1 call from TCRdb remains unchecked. Germline-derived CDR1 and CDR2 are MNHEY and SVGAGI. This CDR3 contains 15 residues. This CDR3 is CASSSGWSNTGELFF.

The chain recombines TRBV5-4 with TRBJ2-1; absent DNA, TCRdb's TRBD1 call cannot be checked. In germline, CDR1 is SGHNT, CDR2 YYREEE (reference sequence). This CDR3 is 15 amino acids long. The CDR3 region is CASSSGGTPNNEQFF.

The V and J genes are TRBV4-1 and TRBJ1-5. This CDR3 comprises 15 residues. Germline CDR1 MGHRA, CDR2 YSYEKL. The CDR3: CASSREAVSNQPQHF.

This chain uses TRBV29-1 with TRBJ2-2. Germline values: CDR1 SQVTM, CDR2 ANQGSEA. The CDR3 covers 13 residues. CDR3 in amino acids: CSVGGRNTGELFF.

The rearrangement uses TRBV11-1 and TRBJ1-1. From germline, CDR1 is SGHAT and CDR2 FQDESV (reference sequence). This CDR3 comprises 12 residues. CDR3 protein: CASSVGWGEAFF.

The J gene is TRBJ2-2, the V gene TRBV5-4. Germline values: CDR1 SGHNT, CDR2 YYREEE (reference sequence). The CDR3 runs 14 residues. This chain's CDR3 is CASSLLSVTGELFF.

V and J are TRBV11-2 and TRBJ2-7; TCRdb proposes TRBD1, but this gene call is untestable without DNA. The CDR3 spans 19 residues. Germline V lookup: CDR1 SGHAT, CDR2 FQNNGV. CDR3 sequence reads: CASSLTPRTVYFNFYEQYF. The whole variable domain, remainder taken from reference TRBV11-2 and TRBJ2-7, is EAGVAQSPRYKIIEKRQSVAFWCNPISGHATLYWYQQILGQGPKLLIQFQNNGVVDDSQLPKDRFSAERLKGVDSTLKIQPAKLEDSAVYLCASSLTPRTVYFNFYEQYFGPGTRLTVT.

V usage is TRBV20-1 and J usage is TRBJ2-1; TCRdb's assignment of TRBD2 cannot be checked, as there is no DNA. Germline loops: CDR1 DFQATT, CDR2 SNEGSKA (reference sequence). This CDR3 has 15 amino acids. This CDR3 is CSARDPGSGSNEQFF.

CDR3 protein: CASSQDWDYEQYF. The rearrangement uses TRBV3-1 and TRBJ2-7. CDR1 and CDR2 (germline): LGHDT, YNNKEL (reference sequence). This CDR3 has 13 amino acids.

The chain recombines TRBV6-1 with TRBJ2-2. This CDR3 is 15 amino acids long. Germline V gene data show CDR1 as MNHNS and CDR2 as SASEGT. The CDR3 reads CASSGIFSNTGELFF.

V usage is TRBV4-2 and J usage is TRBJ2-7; TCRdb selects TRBD2, and the lack of DNA leaves this call unchecked. The V gene's germline CDR1 is LGHNA and CDR2 YNFKEQ. The CDR3 covers 18 residues. CDR3 amino acids: CASSQVSGLAGVRYEQYF.

The chain combines TRBV15 with TRBJ1-5; TCRdb returns TRBD1, unconfirmable since there is no DNA. CDR3 size: 14 residues. Germline CDR1 LNHNV, CDR2 YYDKDF (reference sequence). The CDR3 protein is CATSRLQGNQPQHF.

V and J are TRBV30 and TRBJ1-2; TCRdb names TRBD1, which stays unverified in the absence of DNA. Germline V gene lookup returns CDR1 GTSNPN and CDR2 SVGIG (reference sequence). This CDR3 is built from 13 residues. The CDR3 is CAWSGGSTYGYTF.

V usage is TRBV7-3 and J usage is TRBJ2-1; TCRdb proposes TRBD1, but this gene call is untestable without DNA. The CDR3 extends over 16 amino acids. From germline, CDR1 is SGHTA and CDR2 FQGTGA. The CDR3 protein is CASSSAGTGGLNEQFF.